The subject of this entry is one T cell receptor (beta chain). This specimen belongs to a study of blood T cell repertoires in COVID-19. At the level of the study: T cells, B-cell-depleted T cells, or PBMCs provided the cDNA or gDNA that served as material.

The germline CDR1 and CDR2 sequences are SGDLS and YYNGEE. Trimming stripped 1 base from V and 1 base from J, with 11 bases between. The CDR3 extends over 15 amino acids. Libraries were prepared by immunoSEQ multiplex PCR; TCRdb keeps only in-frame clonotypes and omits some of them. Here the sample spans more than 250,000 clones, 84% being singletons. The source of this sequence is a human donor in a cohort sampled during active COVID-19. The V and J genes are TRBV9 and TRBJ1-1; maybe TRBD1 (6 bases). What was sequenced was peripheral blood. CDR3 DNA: TGTGCCAGCAGCGTAAAGGGGGATGGGAACACTGAAGCTTTCTTT. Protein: CASSVKGDGNTEAFF.